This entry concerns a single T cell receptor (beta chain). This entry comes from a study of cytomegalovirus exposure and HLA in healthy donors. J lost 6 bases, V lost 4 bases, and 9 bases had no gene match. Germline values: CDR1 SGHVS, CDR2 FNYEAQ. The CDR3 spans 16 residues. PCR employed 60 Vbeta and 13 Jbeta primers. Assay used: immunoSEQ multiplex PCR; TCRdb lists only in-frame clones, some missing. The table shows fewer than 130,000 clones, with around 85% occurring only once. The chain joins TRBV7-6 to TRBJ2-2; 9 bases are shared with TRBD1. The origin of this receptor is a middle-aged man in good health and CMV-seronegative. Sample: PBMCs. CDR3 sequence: CASSSRTGELAGELFF. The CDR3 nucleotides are TGTGCCAGCAGCTCCCGGACAGGGGAACTGGCCGGGGAGCTGTTTTTT.